This TCR beta chain was obtained from a study of vaccination and CD4 T cells after COVID-19. Overall study context: The cells in question were stimulated using overlapping spike peptides derived from SARS-CoV-2, HCoV-NL63, HCoV-OC43 and HCoV-229E.

Sequenced with the Oncomine TCR Beta short-read assay was DNA taken from cultured CD4+ T cells. TCRdb re-called the PCR reads through MiXCR, storing one row per CDR3 protein. Counted here are about 16,000 distinct CDR3 sequences, roughly two fifths occurring once; the ten biggest clones make up 3.7%. There are 16 residues in the CDR3. Germline assignment: CDR1 MNHEY and CDR2 SMNVEV (reference sequence). The V end was cut by 5 bases, the J end by 9 bases, with 20 bases between. Treatment denoted: roughly 10-day PBMC culture with coronavirus spike peptide pools or control peptides (ViraFEST assay). The sample holds a few counts of this clonotype. Its antigen remains unidentified.

This sequence was found in a human donor who had recovered from COVID-19. Sequenced input: CD4+ T cells from blood, cultured in vitro. The chain uses TRBV27 and TRBJ1-6, with D maybe TRBD1 (6 bases). CDR3 amino acids: CASSPPRAGAFSPLHF. The CDR3 DNA is TGTGCCAGCAGTCCCCCTCGGGCGGGGGCTTTTTCACCCCTCCACTTT.